Each of the 6 T cell receptor beta chains below was sequenced from the same sample in a study of beta chain features in type 1 diabetes. The sequenced template was cDNA made from the entire isolated RNA. Assay used: immunoSEQ multiplex PCR; TCRdb lists only in-frame clones, some missing. The table has over 700,000 clones, 15% to 20% seen once. Sequencing used naive CD4+ T cells from blood. The receptors here all came from a woman under 30 in good health.

The chain joins TRBV18 to TRBJ2-5; TRBD1 is a possible D gene (6 bases). V lost 2 bases and J 9 bases, leaving 19 bases between the germline ends. CDR1 and CDR2 (germline): KGHSH, LQKENI. The CDR3 has 15 amino acids. The CDR3 nucleotides read TGTGCCAGCTCACCAGGAGACAGTAGAGAGGGGGCCCAGTACTTC. This sequence encodes CASSPGDSREGAQYF.

The gene calls are TRBV2 and TRBJ2-5; D possibly corresponds to TRBD1 (5 bases). CDR3 size: 14 residues. Trimming shortened V by 6 bases and J by 5 bases, and 16 bases separated the two germline ends. Germline CDR1 is SNHLY and CDR2 is FYNNEI. The CDR3 is CASRTRSYRETQYF. In DNA, the CDR3 is TGTGCCAGCAGGACTCGATCCTACAGGGAGACCCAGTACTTC. The variable domain in full, with the rest retrieved from reference TRBV2 and TRBJ2-5, is EPEVTQTPSHQVTQMGQEVILRCVPISNHLYFYWYRQILGQKVEFLVSFYNNEISEKSEIFDDQFSVERPDGSNFTLKIRSTKLEDSAMYFCASRTRSYRETQYFGPGTRLLVL.

The chain is built from TRBV14 and TRBJ2-3; possibly TRBD2 for D (6 bases). Trimming removed 2 bases from V and 0 bases from J, with 27 bases in between. The CDR3 is 21 residues long. CDR1 SGHDN and CDR2 FVKESK come from the germline V gene. CDR3 region: CASSQTGDIFSPSASTDTQYF. CDR3 bases: TGTGCCAGCAGCCAAACGGGAGATATATTTTCCCCTAGCGCTAGCACAGATACGCAGTATTTT. Using reference TRBV14 and TRBJ2-3 for the parts outside the CDR3, the full variable domain is EAGVTQFPSHSVIEKGQTVTLRCDPISGHDNLYWYRRVMGKEIKFLLHFVKESKQDESGMPNNRFLAERTGGTYSTLKVQPAELEDSGVYFCASSQTGDIFSPSASTDTQYFGPGTRLTVL.

This chain connects TRBV5-1 to TRBJ1-1; D is undetermined. Germline assignment: CDR1 SGHRS and CDR2 YFSETQ. Trimming took off 0 bases at V and 3 bases at J, with 21 bases between the two ends. This CDR3 comprises 18 residues. The CDR3 protein is CASSLARTPGSRDTEAFF. The CDR3 nucleotides are TGCGCCAGCAGCTTGGCACGTACCCCAGGCAGTCGTGACACTGAAGCTTTCTTT.

This clone was recorded a few times. This sequence joins TRBV2 and TRBJ2-2; weak D call: TRBD2 (5 bases). CDR1 SNHLY and CDR2 FYNNEI come from the germline V gene. V lost 8 bases and J lost 5, with 15 bases in between. This CDR3 spans 14 amino acids. Written as DNA, the CDR3 is TGTGCCAGCGCCACTAGACAAGATACCGGGGAGCTGTTTTTT. As protein: CASATRQDTGELFF.

In this sample, this clone turned up a few times. The chain uses TRBV6-1 and TRBJ1-3; D gene unclear. The CDR3 extends over 15 amino acids. Per the germline V gene, CDR1 is MNHNS and CDR2 is SASEGT. Deletions cut 2 bases from V and 2 bases from J, with 10 bases between. The CDR3 DNA reads as TGTGCCAGCAGTGAAAGGCAGCATCCTGGAAACACCATATATTTT. Residues: CASSERQHPGNTIYF.